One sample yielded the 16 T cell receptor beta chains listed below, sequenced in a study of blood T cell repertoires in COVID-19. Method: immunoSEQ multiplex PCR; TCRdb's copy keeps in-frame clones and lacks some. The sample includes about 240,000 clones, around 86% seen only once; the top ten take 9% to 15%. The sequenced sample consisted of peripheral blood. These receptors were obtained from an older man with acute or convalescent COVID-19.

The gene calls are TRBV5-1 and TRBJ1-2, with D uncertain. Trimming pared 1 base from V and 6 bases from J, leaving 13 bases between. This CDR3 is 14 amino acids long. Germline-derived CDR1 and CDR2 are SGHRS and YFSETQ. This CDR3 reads CASSLTGIAHGYTF. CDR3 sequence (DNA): TGCGCCAGCAGCTTGACCGGGATTGCCCATGGCTACACCTTC. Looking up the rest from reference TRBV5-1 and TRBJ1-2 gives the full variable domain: KAGVTQTPRYLIKTRGQQVTLSCSPISGHRSVSWYQQTPGQGLQFLFEYFSETQRNKGNFPGRFSGRQFSNSRSEMNVSTLELGDSALYLCASSLTGIAHGYTFGSGTRLTVV.

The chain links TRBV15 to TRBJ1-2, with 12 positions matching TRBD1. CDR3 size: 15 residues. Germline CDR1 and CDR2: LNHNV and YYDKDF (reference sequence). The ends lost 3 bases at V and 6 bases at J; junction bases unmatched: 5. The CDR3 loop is CATSRRGQGADGYTF. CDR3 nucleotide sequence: TGTGCCACCAGCAGGAGGGGACAGGGGGCGGATGGCTACACCTTC.

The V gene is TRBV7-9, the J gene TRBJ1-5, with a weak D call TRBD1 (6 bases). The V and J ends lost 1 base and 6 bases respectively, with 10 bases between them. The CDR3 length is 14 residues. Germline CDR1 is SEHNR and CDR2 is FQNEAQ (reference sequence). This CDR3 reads CASSLGGGSQPQHF. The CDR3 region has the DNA TGTGCCAGCAGCTTAGGGGGGGGCAGTCAGCCCCAGCATTTT.

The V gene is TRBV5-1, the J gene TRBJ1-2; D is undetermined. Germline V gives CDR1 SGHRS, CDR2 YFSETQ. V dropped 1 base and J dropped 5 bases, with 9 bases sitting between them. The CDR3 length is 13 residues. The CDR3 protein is CASSLTALYGYTF. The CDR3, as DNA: TGCGCCAGCAGCTTGACAGCTTTATATGGCTACACCTTC. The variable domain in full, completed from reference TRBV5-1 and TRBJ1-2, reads KAGVTQTPRYLIKTRGQQVTLSCSPISGHRSVSWYQQTPGQGLQFLFEYFSETQRNKGNFPGRFSGRQFSNSRSEMNVSTLELGDSALYLCASSLTALYGYTFGSGTRLTVV.

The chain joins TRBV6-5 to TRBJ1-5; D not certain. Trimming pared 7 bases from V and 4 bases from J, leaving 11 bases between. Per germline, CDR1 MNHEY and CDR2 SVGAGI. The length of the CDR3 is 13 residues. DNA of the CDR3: TGTGCCAGCAACGAGAGGGTGAATCAGCCCCAGCATTTT. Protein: CASNERVNQPQHF.

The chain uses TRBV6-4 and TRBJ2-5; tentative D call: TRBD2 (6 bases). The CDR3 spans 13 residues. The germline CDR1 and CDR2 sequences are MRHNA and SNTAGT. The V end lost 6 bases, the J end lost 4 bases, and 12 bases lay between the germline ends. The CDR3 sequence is CASSLSGGETQYF. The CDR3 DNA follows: TGTGCCAGCAGCCTCTCCGGGGGAGAGACCCAGTACTTC.

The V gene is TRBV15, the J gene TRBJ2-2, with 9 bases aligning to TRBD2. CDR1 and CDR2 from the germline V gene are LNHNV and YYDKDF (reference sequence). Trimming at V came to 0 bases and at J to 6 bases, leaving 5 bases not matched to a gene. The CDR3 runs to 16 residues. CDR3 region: CATSRDRRTSAGELFF. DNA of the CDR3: TGTGCCACCAGCAGAGATAGAAGGACTAGCGCCGGGGAGCTGTTTTTT.

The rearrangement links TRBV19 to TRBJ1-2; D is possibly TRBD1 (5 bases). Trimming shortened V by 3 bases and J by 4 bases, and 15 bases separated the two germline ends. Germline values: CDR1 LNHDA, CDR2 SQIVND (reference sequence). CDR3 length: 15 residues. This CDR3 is CASSMASRAIYGYTF. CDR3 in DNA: TGTGCCAGTAGTATGGCGAGCAGGGCAATCTATGGCTACACCTTC. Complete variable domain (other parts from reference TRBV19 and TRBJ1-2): DGGITQSPKYLFRKEGQNVTLSCEQNLNHDAMYWYRQDPGQGLRLIYYSQIVNDFQKGDIAEGYSVSREKKESFPLTVTSAQKNPTAFYLCASSMASRAIYGYTFGSGTRLTVV.

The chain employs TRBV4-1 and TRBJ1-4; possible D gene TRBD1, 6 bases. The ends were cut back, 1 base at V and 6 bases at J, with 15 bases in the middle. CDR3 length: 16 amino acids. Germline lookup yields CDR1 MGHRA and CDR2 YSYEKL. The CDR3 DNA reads TGCGCCAGCAGCCAAGGCGACCCTGGACAGCATGAAAAACTGTTTTTT. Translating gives CASSQGDPGQHEKLFF.

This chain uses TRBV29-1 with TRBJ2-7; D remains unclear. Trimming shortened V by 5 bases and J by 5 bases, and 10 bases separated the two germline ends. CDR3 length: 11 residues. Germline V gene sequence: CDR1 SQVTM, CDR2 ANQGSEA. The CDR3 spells CSVTGGHEQYF. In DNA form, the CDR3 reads TGCAGCGTTACCGGTGGGCACGAGCAGTACTTC.

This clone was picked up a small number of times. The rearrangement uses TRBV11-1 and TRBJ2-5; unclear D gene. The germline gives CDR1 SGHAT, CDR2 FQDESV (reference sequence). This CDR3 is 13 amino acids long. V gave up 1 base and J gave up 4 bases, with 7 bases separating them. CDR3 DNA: TGTGCCAGCAGCTTAGACCTAGGAGAGACCCAGTACTTC. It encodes CASSLDLGETQYF.

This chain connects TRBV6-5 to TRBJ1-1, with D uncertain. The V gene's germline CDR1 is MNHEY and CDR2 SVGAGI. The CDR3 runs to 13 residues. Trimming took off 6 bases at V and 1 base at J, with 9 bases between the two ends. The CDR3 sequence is CASSRTRNTEAFF. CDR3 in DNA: TGTGCCAGCAGCCGAACACGGAACACTGAAGCTTTCTTT.

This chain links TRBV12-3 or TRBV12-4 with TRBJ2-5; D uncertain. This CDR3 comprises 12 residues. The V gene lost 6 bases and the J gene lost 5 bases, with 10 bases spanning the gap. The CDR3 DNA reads TGTGCCAGCAGCCCCGTGTTGGAGACCCAGTACTTC. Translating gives CASSPVLETQYF.

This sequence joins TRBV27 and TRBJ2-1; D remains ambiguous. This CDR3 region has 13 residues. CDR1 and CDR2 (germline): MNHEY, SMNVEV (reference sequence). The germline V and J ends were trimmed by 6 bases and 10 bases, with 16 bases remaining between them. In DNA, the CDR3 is TGTGCCAGCAGCCCCTTGGAGTTGAGGGAGCAGTTCTTC. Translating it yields CASSPLELREQFF.

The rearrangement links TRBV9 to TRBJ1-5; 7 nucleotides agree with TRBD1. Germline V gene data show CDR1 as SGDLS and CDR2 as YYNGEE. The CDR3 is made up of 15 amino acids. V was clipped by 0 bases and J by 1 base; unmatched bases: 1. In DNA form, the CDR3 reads TGTGCCAGCAGCGTAGGGGACAGAAGCAATCAGCCCCAGCATTTT. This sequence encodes CASSVGDRSNQPQHF.

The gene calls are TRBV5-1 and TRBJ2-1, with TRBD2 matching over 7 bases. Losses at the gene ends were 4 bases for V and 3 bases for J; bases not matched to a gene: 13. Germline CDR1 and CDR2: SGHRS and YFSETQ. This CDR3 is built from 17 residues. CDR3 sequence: CASSLTWAGVLYNEQFF. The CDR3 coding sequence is TGCGCCAGCAGCCTCACTTGGGCGGGAGTGCTCTACAATGAGCAGTTCTTC.